Listed here is a single TCR beta chain. Its antigen is undetermined. Reprocessing the 5' RACE reads, TCRdb reports a single entry for every CDR3 protein and omits DNA. Its listing shows about 550,000 distinct CDR3 sequences. This specimen belongs to a study of T cells expressing NK-cell markers. Study information: The TCR beta repertoires were obtained from sorted CD3+CD56+NKG2C+, CD3+CD56+NKG2C- and CD3+CD56-NKG2C+ T cells. Whole-study results and caveats: The study did not resolve the HCMV specificity of expanded NKG2C+ T cell clones. A handful of donors showed these clonotypes also leading the CD3+CD56-NKG2C+ fraction. In about 6 donors, dominant CD3+CD56+NKG2C+ clones formed about 1.0-7.5% of CD8+ cells.

Germline-derived CDR1 and CDR2 are MNHEY and SMNVEV (reference sequence). This CDR3 has 14 amino acids. The V call is TRBV27, the J call TRBJ2-7; the TCRdb D gene call, TRBD1, has no DNA to confirm it. The clonotype was recovered from a man aged 18 to 35 in good health. The sequencing sample was made of blood T cells: a sorted CD56 or NKG2C T cell subset, CD4+ or CD8+ T cells, or bulk PBMC T cells (not recorded which). CDR3 in amino acids: CASSLGVTGGEQYF.